This TCR beta chain was sequenced in a study of cytomegalovirus exposure and HLA in healthy donors. Study-wide results and limits: According to a later analysis, most TCR beta chains associated with CMV appeared HLA-restricted. Previous analysis showed most TCR beta V segments were productive about 90% or about 30% of the time.

The PCR was carried out with 60 Vbeta primers and 13 Jbeta primers. The assay was immunoSEQ multiplex PCR, and TCRdb's table has in-frame clones only and misses some. The sample has approximately 190,000 clones; 9.5% to 15% are singletons. This clone was seen more than once but under ten times. The antigen is undetermined. The sequence came from a man aged 50 or older in good health and CMV-seropositive. The sample taken for sequencing was PBMCs.

For the CDR3, the DNA is TGTGCCAGCAGCCCCCCCCGGGGGGCCATTAGCTCTGGGGCCAACGTCCTGACTTTC. This codes for CASSPPRGAISSGANVLTF. The rearrangement links TRBV5-6 to TRBJ2-6; D may be TRBD2 (7 bases). The V and J ends lost 4 bases and 0 bases respectively, with 20 bases between them. This CDR3 comprises 19 residues. From germline, CDR1 is SGHDT and CDR2 YYEEEE.